Sample share makes the clone carrying this T cell receptor beta chain medium-sized. Its specificity is unknown. Time point in this sample: sample taken at primary tumor resection. The donor group consisted of roughly 76 patients who had untreated, early-stage non-small cell lung cancer. Tumor, nontumor lung or frozen PBMC supplied whole RNA, sequenced without sorting. This sample is drawn from a study of spatial heterogeneity in lung cancer. Study at large: Sequences of the beta chain were consistently detected in greater numbers than alpha-chain sequences.

The study, taken as a whole, reports: Tumor mutation counts were tracked by expanded intratumoral alpha and beta TCR counts.

Each TCR cDNA molecule carried a unique molecular identifier. TCRdb ran MiXCR on the 5' RACE reads and lists one entry per CDR3 protein. The table lists about 20,000 distinct CDR3 sequences, around 5% of them singletons. The germline V gene encodes CDR1 MNHEY and CDR2 SVGAGI. V dropped 7 bases and J dropped 6 bases, with 15 bases sitting between them. There are 13 residues in the CDR3. The chain couples TRBV6-5 to TRBJ1-2, with a weak D call TRBD1 (5 bases). The receptor was isolated from a female donor with early-stage non-small cell lung cancer. Sequenced here: lung tumor tissue, sampled at surgery. CDR3 sequence (DNA): TGTGCCAGCACGTGGGGGACTGGTCATGGCTACACCTTC. This translates into CASTWGTGHGYTF.